The clone carrying this TCR beta chain was seen a few times. A second PCR of 7 to 11 cycles used a sample-barcoded 5' primer and a J-beta primer mix. MiXCR, run by TCRdb on the 5' RACE reads, gives a single entry per CDR3 protein. The table records roughly 930,000 distinct CDR3 sequences, under 50% of them present only once. This entry belongs to a study of blood T cells in healthy people across ages. This TCR came from a man aged 30-40 years in good health. Specimen: blood.

CDR3 residues: CSARKYEQFF. The CDR3 bases are TGCAGTGCTCGTAAATATGAGCAGTTCTTC. This chain connects TRBV20-1 to TRBJ2-1; no clear D gene. V was shortened by 5 bases and J by 8 bases, with 7 bases between the two germline ends. The CDR3 runs to 10 residues. From germline, CDR1 is DFQATT and CDR2 SNEGSKA (reference sequence).